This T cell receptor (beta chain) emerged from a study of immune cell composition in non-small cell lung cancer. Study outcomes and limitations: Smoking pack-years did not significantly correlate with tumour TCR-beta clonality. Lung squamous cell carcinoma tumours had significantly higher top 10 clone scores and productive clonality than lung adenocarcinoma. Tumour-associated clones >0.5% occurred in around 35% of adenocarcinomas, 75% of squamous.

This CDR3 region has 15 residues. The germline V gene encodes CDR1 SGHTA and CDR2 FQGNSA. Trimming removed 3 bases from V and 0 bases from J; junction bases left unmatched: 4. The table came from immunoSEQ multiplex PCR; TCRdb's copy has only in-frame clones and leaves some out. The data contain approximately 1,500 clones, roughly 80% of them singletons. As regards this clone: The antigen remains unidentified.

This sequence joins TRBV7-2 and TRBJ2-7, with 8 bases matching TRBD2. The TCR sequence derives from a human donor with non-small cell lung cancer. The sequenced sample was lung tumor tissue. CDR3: CASSFRGLGSYEQYF. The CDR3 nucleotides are TGTGCCAGCAGCTTCCGGGGACTAGGCTCCTACGAGCAGTACTTC.